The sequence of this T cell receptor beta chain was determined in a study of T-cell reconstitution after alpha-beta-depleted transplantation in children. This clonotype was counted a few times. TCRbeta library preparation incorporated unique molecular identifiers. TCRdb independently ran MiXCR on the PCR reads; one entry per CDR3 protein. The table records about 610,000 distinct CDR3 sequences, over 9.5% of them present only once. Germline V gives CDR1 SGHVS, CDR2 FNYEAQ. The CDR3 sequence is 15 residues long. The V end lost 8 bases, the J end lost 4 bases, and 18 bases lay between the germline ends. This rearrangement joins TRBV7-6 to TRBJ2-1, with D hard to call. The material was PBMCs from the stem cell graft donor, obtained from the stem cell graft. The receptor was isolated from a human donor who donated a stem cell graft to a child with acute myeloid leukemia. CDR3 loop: CASSLLEGRYNEQFF. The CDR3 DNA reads TGTGCCAGCTCCTTATTAGAAGGCAGATACAATGAGCAGTTCTTC.